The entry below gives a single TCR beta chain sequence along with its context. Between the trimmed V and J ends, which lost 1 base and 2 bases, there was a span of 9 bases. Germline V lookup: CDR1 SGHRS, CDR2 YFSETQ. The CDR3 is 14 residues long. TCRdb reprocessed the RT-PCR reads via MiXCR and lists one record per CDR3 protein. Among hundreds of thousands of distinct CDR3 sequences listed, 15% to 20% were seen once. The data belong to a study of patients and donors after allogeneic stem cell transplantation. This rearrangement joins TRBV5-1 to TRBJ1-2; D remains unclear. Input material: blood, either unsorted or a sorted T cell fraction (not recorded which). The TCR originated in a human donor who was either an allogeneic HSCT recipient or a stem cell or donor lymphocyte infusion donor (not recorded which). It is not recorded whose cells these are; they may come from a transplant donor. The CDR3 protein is CASSLFDTNYGYTF. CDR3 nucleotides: TGCGCCAGCAGCTTGTTCGACACCAACTATGGCTACACCTTC.